This T cell receptor (beta chain) is drawn from a study of Ad26.COV2.S vaccination and SARS-CoV-2 variants (dated by TCRdb to about 2021). Regarding the complete study: Vaccine-arm donors came from COV1001, a multicentre, randomized, double-blind, placebo-controlled phase I-IIa trial of Ad26.COV2.S in healthy adults. TCRbeta repertoire sequencing served as the tool for gauging how specific and how broad the SARS-CoV-2-reactive T cell receptors were following Ad26.COV2.S vaccination. Ad26.COV2.S was administered intramuscularly at a dose of 5x10^10 or 1x10^11 viral particles, either as one shot or as two shots given 56 days apart. Investigators did not know the trial group allocation while performing experiments and assessing outcomes. The TCR-sequenced set comprised approximately 30 samples: around 20 Ad26.COV2.S vaccine recipients, 5 placebo recipients and 8 SARS-CoV-2 convalescent individuals. Trial participants were randomized into five groups of five, in which low-dose or high-dose Ad26.COV2.S was given once or twice, or placebo was given on both occasions. Results and caveats for the whole study, not just this receptor: After vaccination, spike-specific CD8+ and CD4+ T cell responses were reported to show substantial breadth. The authors noted that the TCR breadth and depth analyses may have underestimated total T cell responses. The study was not powered to compare responses between vaccine doses or regimens. Vaccine and placebo recipients had similar non-spike TCR breadth, a finding consistent with the vaccine containing only spike. Spike-specific TCR breadth was higher in Ad26.COV2.S recipients than in placebo recipients (P = 0.0014).

CDR1 and CDR2 are drawn from the germline V gene: SGHRS, YFSETQ. Germline trimming: 4 bases from V, 4 bases from J; junction bases outside gene matches: 9. From cysteine to phenylalanine, the CDR3 is 16 amino acids long. The read is trimmed to its CDR3 DNA, 48 bases read in frame from base 1. The immunoSEQ Assay was the method used to sequence TCRbeta CDR3 regions. After extraction, genomic DNA underwent amplification by bias-controlled multiplex PCR, followed by high-throughput sequencing. The authors processed their data as follows. To quantify the absolute abundance of every unique TCRbeta CDR3 region, sequences were collapsed and filtered. Usable DNA was measured by amplifying reference genes present in all nucleated cells, and TCRbeta template counts were normalized to that usable DNA to estimate T cell fraction. Repertoire TCRs were annotated as SARS-CoV-2-specific by exact matching of V gene, CDR3 amino acid sequence and J gene to a known reactive TCR set. The reference SARS-CoV-2 TCR set was derived from MIRA and filtered for enrichment in COVID-19-positive ImmuneCODE repertoires, a step that removed public or cross-reactive TCRs. Using the MIRA antigens, annotated TCRs were further analysed by specific ORF or by position within an ORF. Breadth was defined as the number of annotated unique rearrangements divided by the total number of unique productive rearrangements, and depth was defined as the summed frequency of the annotated unique rearrangements. TCR breadth was compared between groups using two-sided Wilcoxon rank-sum tests. Not all clones reach the TCRdb copy of this immuneACCESS table, which keeps in-frame sequences only. Checked studies attribute under half of the gap to unresolved V genes and leave the rest unexplained. The V and J calls and clone size were taken over from that table, and D and trimming were inferred from the DNA. In this sample the table shows 350,000 to 400,000 clones, around nine tenths of which occur a single time. Together, the top ten hold 3.5% of the sample.

On this clone itself: Its antigen remains unidentified. Base qualities are not recorded, but no much larger clone differs from it by a single base.

The treatment or condition label, read with the paper, signifies: around 19 received Ad26.COV2.S at low or high dose, single or two shots; 5 received placebo; per-sample allocation not given. For vaccine and placebo recipients, the sequenced repertoires came from samples collected on day 63 after the first injection. Cohort 1b enrolled 25 to 30 adults aged 18-55 years at a single site in Boston, USA, between 29 July and 7 August 2020. As a vaccine, Ad26.COV2.S was a replication-incompetent adenovirus type 26 vector that expressed a prefusion-stabilized SARS-CoV-2 spike protein derived from the original Wuhan strain.

The material sequenced was peripheral blood, taken in a trial of Ad26.COV2.S vaccine versus placebo. The sequence was obtained from a person aged 18 to 59 who received the Ad26.COV2.S COVID-19 vaccine or a placebo. The rearranged chain carries TRBV5-1 and TRBJ2-1; 9 middle bases align to TRBD2. At the DNA level, the sequence is TGCGCCAGCAGCATAATGGGGACTAGCAGGTACAATGAGCAGTTCTTC. Its product reads: CASSIMGTSRYNEQFF.